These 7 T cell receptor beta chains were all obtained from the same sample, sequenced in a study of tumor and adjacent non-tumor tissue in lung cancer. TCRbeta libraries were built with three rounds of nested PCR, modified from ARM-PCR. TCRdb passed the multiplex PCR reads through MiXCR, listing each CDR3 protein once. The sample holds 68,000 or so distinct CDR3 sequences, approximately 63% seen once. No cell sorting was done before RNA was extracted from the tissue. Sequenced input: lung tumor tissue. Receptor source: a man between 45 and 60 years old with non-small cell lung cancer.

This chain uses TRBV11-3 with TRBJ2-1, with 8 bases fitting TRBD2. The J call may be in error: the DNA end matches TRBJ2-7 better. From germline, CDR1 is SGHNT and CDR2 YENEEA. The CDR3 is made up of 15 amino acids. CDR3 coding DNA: TGTGCCAGCAGCCTAGCGGGTCATGCTGTCAATGAGCAGTACTTC. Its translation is CASSLAGHAVNEQYF.

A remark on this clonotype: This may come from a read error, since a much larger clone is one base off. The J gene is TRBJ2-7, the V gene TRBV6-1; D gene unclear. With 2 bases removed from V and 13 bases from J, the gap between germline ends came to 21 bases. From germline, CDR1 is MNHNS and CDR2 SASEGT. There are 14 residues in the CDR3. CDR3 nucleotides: TGTGCCAGCAGTGAATTTGTATCGGAGAGGATTCACTACTTC. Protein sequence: CASSEFVSERIHYF.

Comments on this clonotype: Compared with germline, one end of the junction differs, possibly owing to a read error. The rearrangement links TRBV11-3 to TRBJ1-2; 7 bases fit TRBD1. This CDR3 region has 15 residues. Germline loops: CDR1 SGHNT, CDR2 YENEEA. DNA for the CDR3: TGTGTCAGCAGCAACCGAAGACAGGGAACCCATGACTACACCTTC. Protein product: CVSSNRRQGTHDYTF.

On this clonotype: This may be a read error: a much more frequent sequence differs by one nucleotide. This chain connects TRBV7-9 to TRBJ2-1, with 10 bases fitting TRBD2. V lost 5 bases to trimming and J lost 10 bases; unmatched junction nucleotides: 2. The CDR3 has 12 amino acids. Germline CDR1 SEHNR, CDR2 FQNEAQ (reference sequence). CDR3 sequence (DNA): TGTGCCAGCAGCCCGACTAGCGGGGAGCAGTTCTTC. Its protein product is CASSPTSGEQFF.

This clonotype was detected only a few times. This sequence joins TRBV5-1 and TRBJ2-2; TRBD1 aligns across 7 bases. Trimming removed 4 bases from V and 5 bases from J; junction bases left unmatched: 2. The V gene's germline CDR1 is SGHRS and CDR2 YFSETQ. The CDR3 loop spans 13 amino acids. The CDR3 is CASSTGQTGELFF. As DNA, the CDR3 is TGCGCCAGCAGCACGGGACAGACCGGGGAGCTGTTTTTT.

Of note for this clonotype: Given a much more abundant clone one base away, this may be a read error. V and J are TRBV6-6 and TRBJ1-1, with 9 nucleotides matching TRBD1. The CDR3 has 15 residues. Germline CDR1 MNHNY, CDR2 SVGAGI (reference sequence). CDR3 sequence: CASIYGQGMNTEAFF. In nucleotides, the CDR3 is TGTGCCAGCATTTACGGACAGGGGATGAACACTGAAGCTTTCTTT.

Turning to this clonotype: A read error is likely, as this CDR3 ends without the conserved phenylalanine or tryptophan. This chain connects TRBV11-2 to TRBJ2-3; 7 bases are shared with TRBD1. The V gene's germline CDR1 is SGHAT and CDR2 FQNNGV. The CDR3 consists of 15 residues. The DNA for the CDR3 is TGTACCAGCAGCTTAGTAGGGGGACAGTCAGGTACGCAGTATTAT. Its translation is CTSSLVGGQSGTQYY.